This T cell receptor beta chain was captured in a study of T cell responses to AZD1222 COVID-19 vaccine. J gave up 3 bases and V 6 bases, and 1 base lay outside the gene matches. CDR1 is ENHRY and CDR2 is SYGVKD in the germline V gene. The CDR3 contains 12 residues. Some clones are missing from TCRdb's copy, which holds only in-frame ones; the method was immunoSEQ multiplex PCR. This table holds around 110,000 clones, around 85% found once. The chain carries TRBV10-3 and TRBJ2-5, with 7 bases that match TRBD1. This TCR was sampled from an adult in good health. The source material was peripheral blood, sampled on day 0 of MenACWY control vaccination. CDR3 amino acids: CAISDREETQYF. In DNA form, the CDR3 reads TGTGCCATCAGCGACAGGGAAGAGACCCAGTACTTC.